What follows are 14 T cell receptor beta chains derived from one specimen sequenced in a study of blood T cell repertoires in COVID-19. Profiled with immunoSEQ multiplex PCR; TCRdb holds only in-frame clones, not every one. Among 240,000 or so clones listed, roughly 87% were seen once. Sequenced material: peripheral blood. The receptors derive from a man between 60 and 70 years old who had recovered from COVID-19.

The V gene is TRBV5-1, the J gene TRBJ2-5; D unresolved. The germline V gene has CDR1 SGHRS and CDR2 YFSETQ. Trimming removed 1 base at V and 4 bases at J, with 11 bases between. This CDR3 has 14 amino acids. CDR3 DNA sequence: TGCGCCAGCAGCTTGCGACCCGGCGGAGAGACCCAGTACTTC. It yields the protein CASSLRPGGETQYF.

The genes are TRBV5-1 and TRBJ2-1, with D tentatively TRBD1 (5 bases). Trimming took 4 bases from V and 4 from J, leaving 15 bases between them. Germline CDR1 is SGHRS and CDR2 is YFSETQ. This CDR3 has 15 amino acids. CDR3 DNA sequence: TGCGCCAGCAGCAGCCCCGTGACAGCGTACAATGAGCAGTTCTTC. As protein: CASSSPVTAYNEQFF.

A remark on this clone: Other DNA sequences of this sample code for an identical CDR3. The chain is built from TRBV5-1 and TRBJ1-1, with D possibly being TRBD1 (6 bases). The CDR3 spans 15 residues. The V and J ends lost 2 bases and 3 bases respectively, with 14 bases between them. Germline V gene lookup returns CDR1 SGHRS and CDR2 YFSETQ. CDR3 residues: CASSFTGGGDTEAFF. For the CDR3, the DNA is TGCGCCAGCAGCTTCACTGGAGGGGGGGACACTGAAGCTTTCTTT.

This sequence joins TRBV15 and TRBJ1-1; no definite D call. The CDR3 runs to 13 residues. Trimming removed 8 bases at V and 1 base at J, with 11 bases between. Germline V gives CDR1 LNHNV, CDR2 YYDKDF (reference sequence). The CDR3: CATGGSQNTEAFF. The CDR3 DNA follows: TGTGCCACCGGCGGGAGTCAGAACACTGAAGCTTTCTTT. The entire variable domain, with the rest obtained from reference TRBV15 and TRBJ1-1, is as follows: DAMVIQNPRYQVTQFGKPVTLSCSQTLNHNVMYWYQQKSSQAPKLLFHYYDKDFNNEADTPDNFQSRRPNTSFCFLDIRSPGLGDTAMYLCATGGSQNTEAFFGQGTRLTVV.

The V call is TRBV19, the J call TRBJ1-2; TRBD1 aligns across 12 bases. The CDR3 contains 16 residues. The germline gives CDR1 LNHDA, CDR2 SQIVND (reference sequence). Germline trimming cut 2 bases from V and 7 bases from J; bases unmatched to any gene: 8. The CDR3 DNA reads as TGTGCCAGTAGTATACTCTTCGGGACAGGGGGCTTTGGCTACACCTTC. Amino acid sequence: CASSILFGTGGFGYTF.

The chain is built from TRBV24-1 and TRBJ1-2, with D perhaps TRBD1 (5 bases). In germline, CDR1 is KGHDR, CDR2 SFDVKD. The CDR3 length is 15 residues. V lost 6 bases, J lost 3 bases, and 16 bases lay in between. For the CDR3, the DNA is TGTGCCACCAGTTACCCGCAGGGAGGGGACTATGGCTACACCTTC. Amino acids: CATSYPQGGDYGYTF.

The V and J genes are TRBV7-9 and TRBJ1-2; TRBD1 agrees at 7 bases. Germline V lookup: CDR1 SEHNR, CDR2 FQNEAQ (reference sequence). The CDR3 covers 17 residues. Losses at the gene ends were 4 bases for V and 0 bases for J; bases not matched to a gene: 11. The CDR3 sequence: CASSSPPGGGPNYGYTF. The CDR3 DNA is TGTGCCAGCAGCTCCCCTCCAGGGGGAGGCCCTAACTATGGCTACACCTTC.

The chain joins TRBV4-1 to TRBJ1-4, with a tentative D call TRBD1 (6 bases). The CDR3 is 14 residues long. V lost 6 bases and J 6 bases, leaving 14 bases between the germline ends. Per germline, CDR1 MGHRA and CDR2 YSYEKL. The CDR3 DNA follows: TGCGCCAGCAGTTCCCGGACAGCCCATGAAAAACTGTTTTTT. Its translation is CASSSRTAHEKLFF.

This clone has only a few counts. The CDR3 sequence: CASSLRERTPLHF. CDR3 sequence (DNA): TGTGCCAGCAGCTTACGGGAAAGGACACCCCTCCACTTT. The chain employs TRBV7-2 and TRBJ1-6; D unclear. The CDR3 is made up of 13 amino acids. CDR1 SGHTA and CDR2 FQGNSA come from the germline V gene. The V end lost 2 bases, the J end lost 11 bases, and 10 bases lay between the germline ends.

The chain carries TRBV18 and TRBJ1-4, with 7 positions matching TRBD1. The junction had 6 bases not matched to a gene; V was cut back by 3 bases and J by 8 bases. This CDR3 has 14 amino acids. Germline CDR1 and CDR2: KGHSH and LQKENI. The chain's CDR3 is CASSPGTAVEKLFF. Here the CDR3 DNA reads TGTGCCAGCTCACCCGGGACAGCGGTCGAAAAACTGTTTTTT.

The V call is TRBV6-5, the J call TRBJ2-7; 10 bases are shared with TRBD2. V lost 7 bases to trimming and J lost 3 bases; unmatched junction nucleotides: 6. The CDR3 contains 14 residues. Germline V gene lookup returns CDR1 MNHEY and CDR2 SVGAGI. For the CDR3, the DNA is TGTGCCAGCATAGCGGGGGGCGGGGTCTACGAGCAGTACGTC. As protein: CASIAGGGVYEQYV.

The chain uses TRBV9 and TRBJ2-1; D is undetermined. V dropped 3 bases and J dropped 4 bases, with 5 bases sitting between them. The germline V gene has CDR1 SGDLS and CDR2 YYNGEE. The CDR3 contains 12 residues. The CDR3 DNA reads TGTGCCAGCAGCGCCCTATACAATGAGCAGTTCTTC. It specifies CASSALYNEQFF.

The chain employs TRBV5-6 and TRBJ2-3, with TRBD2 matching over 7 bases. This CDR3 contains 16 residues. Germline CDR1 SGHDT, CDR2 YYEEEE. Trimming took 4 bases from V and 0 from J; bases not matched to a gene: 8. The CDR3 sequence is CASSPELATSTDTQYF. The CDR3 DNA follows: TGTGCCAGCAGCCCAGAACTAGCGACTAGCACAGATACGCAGTATTTT.

The chain has TRBV6-2 or TRBV6-3 and TRBJ2-1, with 9 bases identical to TRBD1. The CDR3 totals 15 residues. Germline V gene lookup returns CDR1 MNHEY and CDR2 SVGEGT. V gave up 2 bases and J gave up 7 bases; unmatched junction bases: 6. The DNA for the CDR3 is TGTGCCAGCAGTTACCGGACAGGGGTCCGTAATGAGCAGTTCTTC. This sequence encodes CASSYRTGVRNEQFF.